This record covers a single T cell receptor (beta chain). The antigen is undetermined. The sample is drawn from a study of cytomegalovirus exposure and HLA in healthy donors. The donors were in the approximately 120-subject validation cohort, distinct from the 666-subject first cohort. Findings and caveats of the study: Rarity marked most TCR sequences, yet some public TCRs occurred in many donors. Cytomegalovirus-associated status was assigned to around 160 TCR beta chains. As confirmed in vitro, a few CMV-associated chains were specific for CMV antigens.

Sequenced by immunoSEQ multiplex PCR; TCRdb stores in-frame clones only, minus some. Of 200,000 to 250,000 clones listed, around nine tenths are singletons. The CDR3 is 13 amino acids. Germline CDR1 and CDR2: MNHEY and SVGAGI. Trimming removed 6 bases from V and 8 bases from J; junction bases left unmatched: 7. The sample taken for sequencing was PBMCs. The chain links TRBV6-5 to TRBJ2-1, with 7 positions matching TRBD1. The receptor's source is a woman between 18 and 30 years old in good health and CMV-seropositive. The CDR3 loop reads CASSRGTVDEQFF. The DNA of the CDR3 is TGTGCCAGCAGCCGAGGGACAGTCGATGAGCAGTTCTTC.